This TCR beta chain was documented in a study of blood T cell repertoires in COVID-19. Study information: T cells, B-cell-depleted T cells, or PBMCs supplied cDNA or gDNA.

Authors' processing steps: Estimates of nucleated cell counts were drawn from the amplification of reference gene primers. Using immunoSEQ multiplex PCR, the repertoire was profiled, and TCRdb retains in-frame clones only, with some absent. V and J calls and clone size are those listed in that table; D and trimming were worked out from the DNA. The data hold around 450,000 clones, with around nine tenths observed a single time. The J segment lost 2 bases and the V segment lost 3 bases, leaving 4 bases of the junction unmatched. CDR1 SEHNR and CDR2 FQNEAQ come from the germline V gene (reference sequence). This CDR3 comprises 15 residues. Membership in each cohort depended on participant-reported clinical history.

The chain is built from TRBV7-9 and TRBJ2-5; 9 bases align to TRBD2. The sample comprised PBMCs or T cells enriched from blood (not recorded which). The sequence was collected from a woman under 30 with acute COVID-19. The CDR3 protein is CASSLRLAEQETQYF. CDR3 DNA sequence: TGTGCCAGCAGCTTGAGACTAGCGGAGCAAGAGACCCAGTACTTC. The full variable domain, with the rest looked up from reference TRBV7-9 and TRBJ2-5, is DTGVSQNPRHKITKRGQNVTFRCDPISEHNRLYWYRQTLGQGPEFLTYFQNEAQLEKSRLLSDRFSAERPKGSFSTLEIQRTEQGDSAMYLCASSLRLAEQETQYFGPGTRLLVL.